The clone carrying this TCR beta chain occurred a few times. TCRdb's table, derived via immunoSEQ multiplex PCR, lists solely in-frame clones and lacks some. This table holds about 8,400 clones, around 80% found once. These data are taken from a study of T cell repertoires in ileal Crohn's disease. Germline V lookup: CDR1 LNHNV, CDR2 YYDKDF (reference sequence). The ends were cut back, 0 bases at V and 4 bases at J, with 6 bases in the middle. The CDR3 consists of 14 residues. The sequencing sample was made of ileal tissue. This sequence was found in an adult with Crohn's disease. This rearrangement joins TRBV15 to TRBJ2-2, with D uncertain. The CDR3 nucleotides read TGTGCCACCAGCAGAGACCCTAGCACCGGGGAGCTGTTTTTT. The encoded protein is CATSRDPSTGELFF.